This record concerns one T cell receptor beta chain sequence. The source of the sample is a study of tumor-infiltrating lymphocytes in localized non-small cell lung cancer. Sequencing was performed with immunoSEQ multiplex PCR; in TCRdb, only in-frame clones are kept and a portion is missing. The sample gives about 14,000 clones, roughly four fifths of which show up once; approximately 21% is in the top ten. With 1 base removed from V and 10 bases from J, the gap between germline ends came to 11 bases. Germline lookup yields CDR1 MNHNS and CDR2 SASEGT. There are 14 residues in the CDR3. The sequencing input was lung tumor tissue. The chain couples TRBV6-1 to TRBJ1-6; the D is unclear. This clonotype was obtained from a human donor with non-small cell lung cancer. CDR3 DNA sequence: TGTGCCAGCAGTGAAGGACGGCGGCAGTCACCCCTCCACTTT. Translating it yields CASSEGRRQSPLHF.